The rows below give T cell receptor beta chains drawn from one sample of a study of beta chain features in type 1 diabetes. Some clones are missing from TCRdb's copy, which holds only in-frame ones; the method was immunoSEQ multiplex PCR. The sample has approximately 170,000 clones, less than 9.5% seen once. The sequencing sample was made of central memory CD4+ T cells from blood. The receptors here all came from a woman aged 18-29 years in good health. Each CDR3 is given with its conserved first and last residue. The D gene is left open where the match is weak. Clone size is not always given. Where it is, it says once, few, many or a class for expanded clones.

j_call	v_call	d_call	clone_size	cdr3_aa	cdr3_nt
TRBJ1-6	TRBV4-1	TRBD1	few	CASSREGANNSPLHF	TGCGCCAGCAGCCGAGAGGGGGCTAATAATTCACCCCTCCACTTT
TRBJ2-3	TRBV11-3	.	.	CASSLEGQSDTQYF	TGTGCCAGCAGCTTGGAGGGACAGTCAGATACGCAGTATTTT
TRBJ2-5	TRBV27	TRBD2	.	CASSPAAGGETQYF	TGTGCCAGCAGCCCGGCGGCGGGAGGTGAGACCCAGTACTTC
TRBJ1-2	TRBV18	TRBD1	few	CASSPKTGIDGYTF	TGTGCCAGCTCACCAAAGACAGGGATTGACGGCTACACCTTC
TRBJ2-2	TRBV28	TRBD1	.	CASSLGTGGPGELFF	TGTGCCAGCAGCCTAGGGACAGGGGGCCCCGGGGAGCTGTTTTTT
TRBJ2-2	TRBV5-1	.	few	CASSFGGPSANTGELFF	TGCGCCAGCAGCTTTGGGGGCCCGTCCGCGAACACCGGGGAGCTGTTTTTT
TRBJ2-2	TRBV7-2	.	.	CASSTRGGELFF	TGTGCCAGCAGCACCCGCGGCGGGGAGCTGTTTTTT
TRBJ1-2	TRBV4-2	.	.	CASSQEGGVNYGYTF	TGTGCCAGCAGCCAAGAGGGGGGGGTGAACTATGGCTACACCTTC
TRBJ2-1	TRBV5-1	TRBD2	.	CASSLGPGLENEQFF	TGCGCCAGCAGCTTAGGACCGGGACTAGAAAATGAGCAGTTCTTC
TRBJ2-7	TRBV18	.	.	CASSPGSENYEQYF	TGTGCCAGCTCACCTGGTTCCGAGAACTACGAGCAGTACTTC
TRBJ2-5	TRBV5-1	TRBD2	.	CASSLESSGSSETQYF	TGCGCCAGCAGCTTGGAGTCTAGCGGGAGTAGTGAGACCCAGTACTTC